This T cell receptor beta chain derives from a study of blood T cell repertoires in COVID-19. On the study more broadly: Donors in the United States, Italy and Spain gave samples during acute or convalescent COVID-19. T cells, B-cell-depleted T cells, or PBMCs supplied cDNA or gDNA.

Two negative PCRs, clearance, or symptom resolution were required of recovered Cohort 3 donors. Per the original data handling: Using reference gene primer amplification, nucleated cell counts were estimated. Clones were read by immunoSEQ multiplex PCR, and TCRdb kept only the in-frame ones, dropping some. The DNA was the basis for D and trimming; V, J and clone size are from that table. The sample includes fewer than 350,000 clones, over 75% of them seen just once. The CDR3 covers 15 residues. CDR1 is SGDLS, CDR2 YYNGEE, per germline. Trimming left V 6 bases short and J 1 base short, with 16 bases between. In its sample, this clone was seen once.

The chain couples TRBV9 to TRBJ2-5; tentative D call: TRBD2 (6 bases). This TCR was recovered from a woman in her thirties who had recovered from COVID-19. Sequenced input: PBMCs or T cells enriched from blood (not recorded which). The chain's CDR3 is CASTGAGTSQETQYF. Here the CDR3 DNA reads TGTGCCAGCACTGGAGCGGGTACTTCCCAAGAGACCCAGTACTTC.